What follows are 9 T cell receptor beta chains derived from one specimen sequenced in a study of human T cells and chemical hapten exposure. TCRdb re-analysed the RACE reads in MiXCR, keeping a single row per CDR3 protein. Of 100,000 to 150,000 distinct CDR3 sequences in the sample, 13% were seen once. Time point meaning: pre-sensitization, week 0. The sample's treatment: therapeutic diphenylcyclopropenone sensitization with weekly scalp DPC. Specimen: whole blood, collected in connection with sensitization to the hapten diphenylcyclopropenone (DPC). The receptors originated from a woman aged 18-29 years with alopecia areata. Some clones in this sample may be carry-over from other donors' samples.

This clonotype was detected many times. The chain is built from TRBV7-8 and TRBJ2-2, with D possibly matching TRBD2 (5 bases). V was clipped by 7 bases and J by 1 base, with 16 bases between them. Looked up from germline, CDR1 is SGHVS and CDR2 is FQNEAQ. The CDR3 has 16 residues. Here the CDR3 DNA reads TGTGCCAGCACCCAGGTCCCGGGGAGGAACACCGGGGAGCTGTTTTTT. Translating gives CASTQVPGRNTGELFF.

This clonotype was counted at least ten times. This chain connects TRBV18 to TRBJ1-2; D possibly corresponds to TRBD1 (5 bases). The CDR3 sequence is 13 residues long. V was clipped by 6 bases and J by 2 bases, with 10 bases between them. The V gene's germline CDR1 is KGHSH and CDR2 LQKENI. The CDR3 loop is CASSPGQNYGYTF. CDR3 coding DNA: TGTGCCAGCTCCCCCGGACAAAACTATGGCTACACCTTC.

The rearrangement links TRBV9 to TRBJ2-7; possible D gene TRBD1, 7 bases. The CDR3 is made up of 14 amino acids. V lost 4 bases to trimming and J lost 4 bases, with 15 bases between them. Germline CDR1 SGDLS, CDR2 YYNGEE. The CDR3 reads CASSPQGGVYEQYF. CDR3 coding DNA: TGTGCCAGCAGCCCCCAGGGGGGCGTTTACGAGCAGTACTTC.

This clonotype appeared a few times. This chain joins TRBV5-8 and TRBJ2-1; possibly TRBD2 for D (6 bases). In germline, CDR1 is SGHTS, CDR2 YDEGEE. The CDR3 spans 15 residues. V dropped 5 bases and J dropped 7 bases, with 19 bases sitting between them. CDR3 region: CASRGGLRYSNEQFF. CDR3 nucleotides: TGTGCCAGCAGGGGGGGACTCCGATATAGTAATGAGCAGTTCTTC.

The table lists this clonotype with a few counts. The chain is built from TRBV18 and TRBJ1-5; D remains ambiguous. Germline CDR1 reads KGHSH; CDR2 reads LQKENI. Trimming pared 6 bases from V and 2 bases from J, leaving 14 bases between. The CDR3 spans 15 residues. The CDR3 DNA reads as TGTGCCAGCTCCACACTTGGCGGGGGCAATCAGCCCCAGCATTTT. Translation gives CASSTLGGGNQPQHF.

This clonotype was observed a handful of times. The chain employs TRBV11-2 and TRBJ2-7, with TRBD1 identical over 9 bases. V lost 4 bases to trimming and J lost 2 bases; unmatched junction nucleotides: 12. The CDR3 has 17 residues. The V gene's germline CDR1 is SGHAT and CDR2 FQNNGV. The CDR3 region has the DNA TGTGCCAGCAGCTCCATTAATGTTGGACAGGGGACCTACGAGCAGTACTTC. Translated: CASSSINVGQGTYEQYF.

V gene TRBV6-2 or TRBV6-3 combines with J gene TRBJ2-1; 8 nucleotides align to TRBD2. This CDR3 is built from 15 residues. V shed 2 bases and J 14 bases; nucleotides not matched to a gene: 14. The V gene's germline CDR1 is MNHEY and CDR2 SVGEGT. CDR3 DNA sequence: TGTGCCAGCAGTTACGGGGGTAGCGGGGCCTCCGGAGAGTTCTTC. Residues: CASSYGGSGASGEFF.

This clonotype has just a few counts. The V and J genes are TRBV19 and TRBJ1-5, with 7 bases that match TRBD1. Germline CDR1 LNHDA, CDR2 SQIVND (reference sequence). Trimming took 4 bases from V and 12 from J; bases not matched to a gene: 3. CDR3 length: 11 amino acids. Here the CDR3 reads CASSTDRDQHF. Here the CDR3 DNA reads TGTGCCAGTAGTACAGACAGGGACCAGCATTTT.

This chain connects TRBV6-4 to TRBJ1-6; D gene ambiguous. The germline CDR1 and CDR2 sequences are MRHNA and SNTAGT. The length of the CDR3 is 16 residues. V was trimmed by 7 bases and J by 6 bases, leaving 19 bases between them. CDR3: CASTLTGSDPNSPLHF. CDR3 bases: TGTGCCAGCACCCTGACCGGCAGCGACCCTAATTCACCCCTCCACTTT.